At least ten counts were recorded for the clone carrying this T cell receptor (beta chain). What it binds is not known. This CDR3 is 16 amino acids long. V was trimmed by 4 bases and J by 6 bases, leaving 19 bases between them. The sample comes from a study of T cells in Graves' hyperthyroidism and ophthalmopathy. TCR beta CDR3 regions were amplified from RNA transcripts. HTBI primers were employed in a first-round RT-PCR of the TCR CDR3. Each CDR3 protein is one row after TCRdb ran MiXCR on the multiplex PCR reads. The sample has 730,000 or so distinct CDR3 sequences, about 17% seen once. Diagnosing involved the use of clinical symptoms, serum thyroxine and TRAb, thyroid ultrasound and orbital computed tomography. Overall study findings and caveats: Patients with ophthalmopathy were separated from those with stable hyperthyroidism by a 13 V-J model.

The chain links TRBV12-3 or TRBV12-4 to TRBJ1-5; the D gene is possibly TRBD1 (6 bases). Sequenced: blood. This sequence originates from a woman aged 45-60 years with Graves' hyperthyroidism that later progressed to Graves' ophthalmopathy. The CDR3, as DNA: TGTGCCAGCAGTTCTTTCGTGGGGGGCCAAGGTCAGCCCCAGCATTTT. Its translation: CASSSFVGGQGQPQHF.